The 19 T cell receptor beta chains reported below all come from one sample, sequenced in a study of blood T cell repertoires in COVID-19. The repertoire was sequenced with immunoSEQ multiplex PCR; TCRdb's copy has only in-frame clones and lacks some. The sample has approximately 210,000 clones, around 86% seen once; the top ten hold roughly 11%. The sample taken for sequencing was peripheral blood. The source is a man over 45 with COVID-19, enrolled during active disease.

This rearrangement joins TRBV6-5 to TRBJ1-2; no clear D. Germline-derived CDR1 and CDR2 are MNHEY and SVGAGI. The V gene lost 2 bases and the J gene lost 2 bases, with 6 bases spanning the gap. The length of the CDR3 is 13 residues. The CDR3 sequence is CASSYGWNYGYTF. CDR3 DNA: TGTGCCAGCAGTTACGGCTGGAACTATGGCTACACCTTC.

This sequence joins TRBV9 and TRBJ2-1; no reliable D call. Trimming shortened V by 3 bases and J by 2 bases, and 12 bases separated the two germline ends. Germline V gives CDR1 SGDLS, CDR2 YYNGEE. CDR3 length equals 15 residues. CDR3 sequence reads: CASSALERAYNEQFF. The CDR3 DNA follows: TGTGCCAGCAGCGCCCTGGAGCGCGCCTACAATGAGCAGTTCTTC.

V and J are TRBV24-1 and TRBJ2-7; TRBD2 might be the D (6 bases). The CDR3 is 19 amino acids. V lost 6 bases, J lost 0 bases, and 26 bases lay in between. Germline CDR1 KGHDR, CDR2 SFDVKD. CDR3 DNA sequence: TGTGCCACCAGTCCACGCGAGAAGTCCCCGGGGGTGTCCTCCTACGAGCAGTACTTC. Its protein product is CATSPREKSPGVSSYEQYF.

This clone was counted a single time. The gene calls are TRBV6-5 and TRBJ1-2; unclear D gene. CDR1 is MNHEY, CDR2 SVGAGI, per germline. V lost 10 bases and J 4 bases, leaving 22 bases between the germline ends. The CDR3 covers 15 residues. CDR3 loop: CATRRGWSNRYGYTF. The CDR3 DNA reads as TGTGCCACCCGCCGAGGTTGGTCCAATCGCTATGGCTACACCTTC.

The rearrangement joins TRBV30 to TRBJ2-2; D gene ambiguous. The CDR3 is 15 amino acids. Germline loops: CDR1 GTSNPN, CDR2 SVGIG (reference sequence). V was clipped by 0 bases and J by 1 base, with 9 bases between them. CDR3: CAWSVVAGNTGELFF. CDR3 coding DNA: TGTGCCTGGAGTGTAGTCGCCGGGAACACCGGGGAGCTGTTTTTT.

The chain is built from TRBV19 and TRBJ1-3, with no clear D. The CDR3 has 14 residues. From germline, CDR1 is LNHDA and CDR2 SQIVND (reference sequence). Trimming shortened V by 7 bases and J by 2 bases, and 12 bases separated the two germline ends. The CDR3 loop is CASTAPGTGNTIYF. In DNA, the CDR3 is TGTGCCAGTACCGCCCCGGGTACTGGAAACACCATATATTTT.

This CDR3 is CASSRESGRGNEQFF. The CDR3 nucleotides are TGTGCCAGTAGTCGGGAATCCGGGAGAGGGAATGAGCAGTTCTTC. This rearrangement joins TRBV19 to TRBJ2-1; possibly TRBD2 for D (6 bases). CDR3 length equals 15 residues. The germline V and J ends were trimmed by 5 bases and 7 bases, with 18 bases remaining between them. The germline V gene has CDR1 LNHDA and CDR2 SQIVND (reference sequence). The variable domain in full, completed from reference TRBV19 and TRBJ2-1, reads DGGITQSPKYLFRKEGQNVTLSCEQNLNHDAMYWYRQDPGQGLRLIYYSQIVNDFQKGDIAEGYSVSREKKESFPLTVTSAQKNPTAFYLCASSRESGRGNEQFFGPGTRLTVL.

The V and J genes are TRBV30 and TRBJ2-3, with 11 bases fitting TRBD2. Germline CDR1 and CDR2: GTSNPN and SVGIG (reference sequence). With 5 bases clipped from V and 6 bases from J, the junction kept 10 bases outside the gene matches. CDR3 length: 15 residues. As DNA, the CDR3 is TGTGCCTGGGACAGTAGCGGGGGGGCTGGGGATACGCAGTATTTT. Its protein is CAWDSSGGAGDTQYF.

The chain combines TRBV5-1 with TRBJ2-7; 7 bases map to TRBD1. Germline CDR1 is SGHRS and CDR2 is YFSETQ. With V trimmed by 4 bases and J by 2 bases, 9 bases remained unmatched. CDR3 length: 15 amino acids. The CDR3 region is CASSETGTDPYEQYF. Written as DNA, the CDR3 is TGCGCCAGCAGCGAGACCGGGACAGACCCCTACGAGCAGTACTTC.

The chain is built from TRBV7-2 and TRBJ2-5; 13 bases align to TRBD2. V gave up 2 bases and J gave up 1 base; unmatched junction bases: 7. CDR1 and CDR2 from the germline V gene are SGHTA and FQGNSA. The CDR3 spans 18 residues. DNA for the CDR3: TGTGCCAGCAGCTTAAGACTAGCGGGGGGTCCTATCCAAGAGACCCAGTACTTC. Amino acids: CASSLRLAGGPIQETQYF.

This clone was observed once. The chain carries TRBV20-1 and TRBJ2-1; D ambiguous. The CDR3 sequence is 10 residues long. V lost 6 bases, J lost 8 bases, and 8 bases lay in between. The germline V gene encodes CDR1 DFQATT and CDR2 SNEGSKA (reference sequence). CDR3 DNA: TGCAGTGCCGGAGCCGATGAGCAGTTCTTC. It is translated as CSAGADEQFF.

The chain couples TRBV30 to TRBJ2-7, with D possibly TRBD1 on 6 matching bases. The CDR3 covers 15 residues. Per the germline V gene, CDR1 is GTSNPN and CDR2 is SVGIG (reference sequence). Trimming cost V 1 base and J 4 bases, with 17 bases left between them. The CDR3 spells CAWSGHRESGYEQYF. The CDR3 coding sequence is TGTGCCTGGAGTGGGCACAGGGAGTCGGGTTACGAGCAGTACTTC.

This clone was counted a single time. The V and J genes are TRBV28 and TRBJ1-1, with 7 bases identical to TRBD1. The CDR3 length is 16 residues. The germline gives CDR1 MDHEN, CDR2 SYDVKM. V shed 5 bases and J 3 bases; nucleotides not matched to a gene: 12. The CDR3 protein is CASSLVQGLGYTEAFF. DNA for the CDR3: TGTGCCAGCAGTCTCGTACAGGGGTTGGGGTACACTGAAGCTTTCTTT.

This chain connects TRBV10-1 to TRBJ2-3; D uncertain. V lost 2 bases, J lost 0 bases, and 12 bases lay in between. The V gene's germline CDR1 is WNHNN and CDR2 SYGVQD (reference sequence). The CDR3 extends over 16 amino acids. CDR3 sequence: CASSETFGRSTDTQYF. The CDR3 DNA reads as TGCGCCAGCAGTGAGACTTTCGGCAGGAGCACAGATACGCAGTATTTT.

The CDR3 here is CASSYGGERQPQHF. The CDR3 bases are TGTGCCAGCAGTTATGGGGGGGAGCGACAGCCCCAGCATTTT. J is TRBJ1-5 and V is TRBV6-2 or TRBV6-3, with D possibly being TRBD1 (5 bases). The CDR3 totals 14 residues. Trimming shortened V by 3 bases and J by 7 bases, and 13 bases separated the two germline ends. Germline-derived CDR1 and CDR2 are MNHEY and SVGEGT.

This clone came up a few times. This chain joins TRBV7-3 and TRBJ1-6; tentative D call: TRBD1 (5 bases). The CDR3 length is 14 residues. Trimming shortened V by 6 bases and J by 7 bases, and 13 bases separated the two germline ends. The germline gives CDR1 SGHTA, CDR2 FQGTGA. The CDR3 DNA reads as TGTGCCAGCAGTTGGGGTGGGGCGAATTCACCCCTCCACTTT. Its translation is CASSWGGANSPLHF. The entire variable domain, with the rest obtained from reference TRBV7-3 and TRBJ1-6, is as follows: GAGVSQTPSNKVTEKGKYVELRCDPISGHTALYWYRQSLGQGPEFLIYFQGTGAADDSGLPNDRFFAVRPEGSVSTLKIQRTERGDSAVYLCASSWGGANSPLHFGNGTRLTVT.

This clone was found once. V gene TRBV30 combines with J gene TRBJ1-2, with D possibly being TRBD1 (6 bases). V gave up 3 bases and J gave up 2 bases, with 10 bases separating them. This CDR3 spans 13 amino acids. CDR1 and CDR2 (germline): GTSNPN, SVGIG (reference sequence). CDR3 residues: CAWSLQGNYGYTF. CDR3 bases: TGTGCCTGGAGCCTCCAGGGGAACTATGGCTACACCTTC.

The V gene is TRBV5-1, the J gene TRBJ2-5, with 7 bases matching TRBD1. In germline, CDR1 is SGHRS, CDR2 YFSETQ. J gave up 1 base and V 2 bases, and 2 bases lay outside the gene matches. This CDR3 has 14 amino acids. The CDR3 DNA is TGCGCCAGCAGCTTAGACAGGGTCCAAGAGACCCAGTACTTC. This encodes CASSLDRVQETQYF.

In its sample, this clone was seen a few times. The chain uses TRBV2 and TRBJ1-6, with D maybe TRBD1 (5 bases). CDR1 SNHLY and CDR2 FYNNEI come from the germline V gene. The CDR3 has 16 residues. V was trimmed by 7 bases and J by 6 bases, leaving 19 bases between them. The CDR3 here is CASTPRGGDSNSPLHF. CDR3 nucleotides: TGTGCCAGCACTCCACGGGGGGGGGATTCTAATTCACCCCTCCACTTT.